This T cell receptor beta chain comes out of a study of T cells in Graves' hyperthyroidism and ophthalmopathy (dated by TCRdb to between 2019 and 2020). Regarding the study in general: Peripheral blood samples were taken at the time of initial diagnosis, prior to any treatment. According to the paper, TCR Vbeta CDR3 sequencing was carried out on around 140 peripheral blood samples, which came from 40 to 45 ophthalmopathy, around 74 hyperthyroidism and 17 progressor patients. The study also compared thyroid tissue and blood T-cell repertoires from more than 5 Graves' hyperthyroidism patients. TCR V-J signatures able to tell the groups apart were searched for in a discovery cohort of about a hundred patients, of whom under 45 had Graves' ophthalmopathy and under 65 had stable Graves' hyperthyroidism. Prospective prediction of ophthalmopathy was tested in an independent validation cohort consisting of some 19 hyperthyroidism patients and about 17 patients who later progressed to ophthalmopathy. For training and testing, the 100 or so patients in the discovery cohort were randomly divided in a 7:3 ratio. Following sampling, methimazole starting at 30 mg daily was given to hyperthyroidism patients, and high-dose intravenous methylprednisolone was given to ophthalmopathy patients. Findings and caveats that apply to the study as a whole: Ophthalmopathy was separated from stable hyperthyroidism by a 13 V-J signature model, with 85% to 90% sensitivity and about 81% specificity obtained in cross-validation and 80%/75% obtained in testing. Most expanded thyroid clonotypes (frequency above 0.001) were also detected in blood, suggesting blood repertoires may reflect thyroid immune responses. Sample size was not statistically predetermined, and investigators were not blinded to group allocation. In validation, the model predicted progression to ophthalmopathy with approximately 71% sensitivity and 72% to 85% specificity, a median of 6.5 months before onset.

Graves' hyperthyroidism was defined as stable when no progression to ophthalmopathy occurred over 18 months of follow-up. Hyperthyroidism patients were newly diagnosed, with disease duration under 2 months, and aged 18 to 65 years. Any patient with an uncontrolled infection, another autoimmune disease, pregnancy or lactation was excluded. Diagnoses relied on clinical symptoms, serum thyroxine and TRAb, thyroid ultrasound and orbital computed tomography. Ficoll-Paque density gradient centrifugation was used to isolate PBMCs from around 10 ml of fresh peripheral blood. Total RNA was extracted with Trizol reagent, and quality was checked on an Agilent 2100 Bioanalyzer. Relative to germline, V is missing 5 bases and J is missing 1 base, with 10 bases of the junction outside any gene match. From the cysteine up to the phenylalanine, the CDR3 has a length of 16 residues. Just CDR3 DNA is preserved here, 48 bases in frame from base 1.

Amplification of TCR beta CDR3 regions was carried out from RNA transcripts. A first-round RT-PCR of the TCR CDR3 used the HTBI primer set with the Qiagen OneStep RT-PCR kit. Libraries were constructed in a second round of multiplex PCR, after which size selection and purification were carried out. Sequencing of the libraries was done on an Illumina HiSeq2000 using paired-end 100 bp reads. On the authors' methods: Raw data were processed with SOAPnuke, discarding reads with adapters, uncalled bases, mean Phred below 15, or no exact constant-primer or identifier match. COPE v1.2.5 was used to merge high-quality paired reads, and clonotypes were defined as unique nucleotide sequences. MiTCR v1.1 was used to align the clonotypes against IMGT TRBV, TRBD and TRBJ reference segments. Only V-J combinations with frequency above 0.0001, covering 98% to 99.2% of repertoires, were analysed. The TCS score was defined as F50 (clonal expansion) divided by E x V (chaos), with BLOSUM62-based TCRdist calculated between CDR3 peptides within each V-J. Welch's t-statistics and random forest reduced around 510 V-J features to under 15, which were used in a naive Bayes classifier (R e1071). In TCRdb, the public reads were trimmed at Q25 with fastp and aligned with MiXCR, with productive beta chains retained. Every CDR3 protein is listed once, alongside the most common genes and DNA of its rows. Here the V and J calls rest on TCRdb's processing, not on the authors' analysis. Across this sample there are a few hundred thousand distinct CDR3 sequences, with approximately 15% seen only once. About 33% of the sample comes from the top ten.

This clonotype was seen ten or more times. Its antigen is currently not known. Base-call qualities are not available, and no considerably larger clone is one nucleotide away. The origin of this receptor is a woman in her thirties with Graves' hyperthyroidism. The rearrangement joined TRBV12-3 or TRBV12-4 to TRBJ2-7, with TRBD1 identical over 8 junction bases. The sequenced material came from blood. The CDR3 loop reads CASSRSTGGRSYEQYF. The sequence in DNA is TGTGCCAGCAGTAGAAGCACAGGGGGAAGATCCTACGAGCAGTACTTC.